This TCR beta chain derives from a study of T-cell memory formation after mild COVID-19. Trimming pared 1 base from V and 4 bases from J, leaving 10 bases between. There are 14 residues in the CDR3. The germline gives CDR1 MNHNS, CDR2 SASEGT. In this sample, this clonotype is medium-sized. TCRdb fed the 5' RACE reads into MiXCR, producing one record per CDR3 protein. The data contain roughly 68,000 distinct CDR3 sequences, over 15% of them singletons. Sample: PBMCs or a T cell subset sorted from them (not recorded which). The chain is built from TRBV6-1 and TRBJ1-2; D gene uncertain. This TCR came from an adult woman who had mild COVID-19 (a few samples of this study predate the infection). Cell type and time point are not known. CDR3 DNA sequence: TGTGCCAGCAGTGAAGAGAGTTGGCTCTATGGCTACACCTTC. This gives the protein CASSEESWLYGYTF.